This T cell receptor beta chain was identified in a study of CD8 T cells in ankylosing spondylitis. The study's findings and limits: It was reported that disease-linked clones were significantly enriched in matched ankylosing spondylitis synovial fluid.

This clonotype was recorded only once. The antigen is undetermined. This may be a read error: a much more frequent sequence differs by one nucleotide. CDR1 and CDR2 from the germline V gene are LGHDT and YNNKEL (reference sequence). This CDR3 region has 15 residues. TCRdb re-called the 5' RACE reads with MiXCR, one entry per CDR3 protein. Of hundreds of thousands of distinct CDR3 sequences in the sample, around 24% were seen once. The origin of this receptor is a male donor with ankylosing spondylitis or in good health (not recorded which). The sequencing input was blood, either unsorted or a sorted T cell fraction (not recorded which). This sequence joins TRBV3-1 and TRBJ2-3; TRBD2 matches 7 bases. CDR3 residues: CATSQVAGVTDTQYF. Here the CDR3 DNA reads TGTGCCACCAGCCAAGTCGCGGGAGTAACAGATACGCAGTATTTT.